This T cell receptor beta chain was observed in a study of human T cells and chemical hapten exposure. For the study at large: Yields of TCR per sample differed, chiefly owing to small differences in pooled library volume. Points from the study as a whole: The study found that DPC sensitization did not change TCRs above 1 in 1000 frequency.

The CDR3 consists of 14 residues. Looked up from germline, CDR1 is LGHNA and CDR2 is YNFKEQ. V lost 1 base to trimming and J lost 1 base, with 7 bases between them. The library tagged each cDNA molecule with unique molecular identifiers. In the study's own analysis: A per-sample median of around 100,000 TCRs was observed, with a range of roughly 20,000 to 750,000. In TCRdb, the reads were re-called with MiXCR into one record per CDR3 protein. These V and J calls rely on TCRdb rather than the paper's analysis. In the table there are about 120,000 distinct CDR3 sequences, 8.5% of which are singletons. The starting material, unfractionated whole blood, was used for total RNA extraction. About this clonotype: Its antigen is currently unknown.

Material: whole blood. The chain carries TRBV4-2 and TRBJ1-2; no firm D call. This sequence originates from a human donor in good health. Some clones in this sample may be carry-over from other donors' samples. CDR3 nucleotide sequence: TGTGCCAGCAGCCAAGTGGGCAATAACTATGGCTACACCTTC. Its protein product is CASSQVGNNYGYTF.